This is a list of T cell receptor beta chains from one sample in a study of T cells in Graves' hyperthyroidism and ophthalmopathy. A single record per CDR3 protein comes from TCRdb applying MiXCR to the multiplex PCR reads. The table includes hundreds of thousands of distinct CDR3 sequences, roughly 46% detected once. Source material: peripheral blood or thyroid tissue (not recorded which). Receptor source: an adult man with Graves' disease, either hyperthyroidism or ophthalmopathy (not recorded which). CDR3s include the opening cysteine and the closing phenylalanine or tryptophan. For some rows the clone size is stated as once, few or many, or as a class when expanded; others skip it.

len	abundance	v_gene	CDR3aa
16	-	TRBV7-9	CASSSPGVGLNTEAFF
14	-	TRBV5-1	CASSLATTGTEAFF
16	few	TRBV15	CATSSEFTADNEKLFF
14	few	TRBV12-3/TRBV12-4	CASSLVTGVYEQYF
15	-	TRBV29-1	CSLIGRGTGVTEAFF
13	few	TRBV5-1	CASSRDGPYEQYF
15	few	TRBV7-9	CASSLTGAAGNTIYF
12	-	TRBV10-3	CAITDVNTEAFF
14	many	TRBV24-1	CATAQGRDNQPQHF
15	-	TRBV7-3	CASSPDIGRDTEAFF
16	few	TRBV11-2	CASSITSGSGLGELFF
14	-	TRBV12-3/TRBV12-4	CASSSQSGGYEQYF
15	-	TRBV29-1	CSVGRAGSSGNTIYF
14	-	TRBV11-2	CASSFVGSNQPQHF
15	-	TRBV7-9	CASSLIGTTGETQYF